The 11 T cell receptor beta chains in this list originate from one sample, sequenced in a study of T cells in Graves' hyperthyroidism and ophthalmopathy. TCR beta CDR3 regions were amplified from RNA. HTBI primers drove first-round RT-PCR of the TCR CDR3. TCRdb called the multiplex PCR reads again in MiXCR, with one record for every CDR3 protein. The sample carries about 420,000 distinct CDR3 sequences, 15% to 19% recorded once. Sample: blood. Receptors originate from a woman aged 18-29 years with Graves' hyperthyroidism.

This clonotype was seen at least ten times. V gene TRBV12-3 or TRBV12-4 combines with J gene TRBJ1-1, with unresolved D. CDR3 length: 15 residues. V was trimmed by 2 bases and J by 6 bases, leaving 16 bases between them. CDR3 sequence reads: CASSLSLSERAEAFF. The CDR3 coding sequence is TGTGCCAGCAGTTTATCGCTTAGTGAAAGGGCTGAAGCTTTCTTT.

This clonotype showed up just a few times. The chain couples TRBV5-5 to TRBJ2-3; 7 positions match TRBD2. Trimming took 0 bases from V and 5 from J; bases not matched to a gene: 3. This CDR3 spans 14 amino acids. Germline CDR1 is SGHKS and CDR2 is YYEKEE (reference sequence). CDR3 residues: CASSLEAGIDTQYF. DNA for the CDR3: TGTGCCAGCAGCTTGGAAGCGGGAATAGATACGCAGTATTTT.

This clonotype was observed many times. V and J are TRBV20-1 and TRBJ2-7, with 10 positions matching TRBD1. With 6 bases clipped from V and 0 bases from J, the junction kept 5 bases outside the gene matches. In germline, CDR1 is DFQATT, CDR2 SNEGSKA (reference sequence). This CDR3 has 14 amino acids. The CDR3 reads CSAKDRGSSYEQYF. CDR3 bases: TGCAGTGCAAAGGACAGGGGGAGCTCCTACGAGCAGTACTTC.

CDR3: CASSLGGRNTGELFF. The CDR3 nucleotides are TGTGCCAGCAGCTTGGGCGGGAGGAACACCGGGGAGCTGTTTTTT. V gene TRBV5-8 combines with J gene TRBJ2-2; 7 bases fit TRBD2. Trimming removed 0 bases from V and 1 base from J; junction bases left unmatched: 0. This CDR3 has 15 amino acids. CDR1 and CDR2 from the germline V gene are SGHTS and YDEGEE.

The table lists this clonotype with many counts. This chain joins TRBV6-1 and TRBJ2-7, with D possibly TRBD1 on 5 matching bases. From germline, CDR1 is MNHNS and CDR2 SASEGT. This CDR3 region has 14 residues. V was clipped by 5 bases and J by 4 bases, with 15 bases between them. CDR3 loop: CASSIRTYGYEQYF. CDR3 coding DNA: TGTGCCAGCAGTATTCGGACATACGGTTACGAGCAGTACTTC.

The table lists this clonotype with a few counts. The V gene is TRBV20-1, the J gene TRBJ1-2, with D possibly TRBD1 on 5 matching bases. The CDR3 extends over 14 amino acids. Trimming left V 1 base short and J 1 base short, with 10 bases between. Germline V gene lookup returns CDR1 DFQATT and CDR2 SNEGSKA (reference sequence). CDR3 loop: CSARGAGVNYGYTF. The DNA for the CDR3 is TGCAGTGCTAGAGGCGCGGGGGTTAACTATGGCTACACCTTC.

In its sample, this clonotype was seen a few times. The chain recombines TRBV29-1 with TRBJ2-5; a possible D gene is TRBD1 (5 bases). The CDR3 sequence is 12 residues long. The germline V and J ends were trimmed by 8 bases and 2 bases, with 12 bases remaining between them. Germline CDR1 reads SQVTM; CDR2 reads ANQGSEA. The CDR3 here is CSFRTSQETQYF. The CDR3 DNA reads TGCAGCTTCAGGACATCTCAAGAGACCCAGTACTTC.

Many counts were recorded for this clonotype. J is TRBJ2-7 and V is TRBV4-1; tentative D call: TRBD2 (5 bases). Trimming took off 3 bases at V and 4 bases at J, with 16 bases between the two ends. The germline CDR1 and CDR2 sequences are MGHRA and YSYEKL. This CDR3 has 15 residues. CDR3 sequence: CASSHQKGGYYEQYF. The CDR3 coding sequence is TGCGCCAGCAGCCACCAAAAGGGCGGGTATTACGAGCAGTACTTC.

J is TRBJ1-1 and V is TRBV5-6; TRBD1 is a possible D gene (6 bases). Germline lookup yields CDR1 SGHDT and CDR2 YYEEEE. This CDR3 is 13 amino acids long. Trimming pared 3 bases from V and 4 bases from J, leaving 10 bases between. CDR3 sequence: CASSSGGFTEAFF. Written as DNA, the CDR3 is TGTGCCAGCAGCTCGGGGGGCTTCACTGAAGCTTTCTTT.

The chain recombines TRBV9 with TRBJ2-7; D might be TRBD2 (5 bases). Germline-derived CDR1 and CDR2 are SGDLS and YYNGEE. CDR3 length equals 14 residues. The V end was cut by 5 bases, the J end by 3 bases, with 15 bases between. CDR3 protein: CASSVLADNYEQYF. CDR3 nucleotide sequence: TGTGCCAGCAGTGTCCTAGCAGACAACTACGAGCAGTACTTC.

This clonotype was seen at least ten times. This sequence joins TRBV10-3 and TRBJ1-3; possible D gene TRBD1, 5 bases. Between the trimmed V and J ends, which lost 2 bases and 5 bases, there was a span of 13 bases. Looked up from germline, CDR1 is ENHRY and CDR2 is SYGVKD. The CDR3 loop spans 15 amino acids. This chain's CDR3 is CAISEVQGERNTIYF. DNA for the CDR3: TGTGCCATCAGTGAGGTCCAGGGTGAGAGAAACACCATATATTTT.